Described below is a single T cell receptor (beta chain) sequence and its context. These data come from a study of blood T cell repertoires in COVID-19. Study in general: The United States, Italy and Spain provided the acute and convalescent COVID-19 samples. PBMCs, B-cell-depleted T cells, or T cells were the source of the cDNA or gDNA that made up the material.

CDR1 and CDR2 from the germline V gene are SGHNT and YYREEE (reference sequence). The CDR3 has 15 residues. Trimming took off 3 bases at V and 0 bases at J, with 12 bases between the two ends. Original processing notes: Counts of nucleated cells, estimated from reference gene primer amplification, were obtained. Only in-frame clones appear in the TCRdb table, and some are missing; sequencing was by immunoSEQ multiplex PCR. Clone size and the V and J calls come from that table; the DNA yielded D and trimming. Of under 250,000 clones in the sample, 80% are singletons; the top ten hold around 5.4%. This chain links TRBV5-4 with TRBJ1-1; perhaps TRBD1 as D (5 bases). The specimen sequenced was peripheral blood. The receptor was derived from a woman aged 65 to 85 with acute or convalescent COVID-19. For the CDR3, the DNA is TGTGCCAGCAGCTCGAGGACGGACATGAACACTGAAGCTTTCTTT. Its translation is CASSSRTDMNTEAFF.